This T cell receptor beta chain was identified in a study of cytomegalovirus exposure and HLA in healthy donors. General study results and limits: Fewer N-insertions (relative to the roughly 700-donor mean) were reportedly seen in an Asian-associated ancestry cluster in a later analysis. A later look showed TCR association rates differing by HLA locus, highest for DRB1 and lowest for HLA-C. Per a later analysis, HLA-associated TCR beta chains showed more clonal expansion than other, equally common TCR beta chains.

This clone was counted once. Its antigen is not identified. At sampling all donors were nominally healthy, likely with unrecorded immune exposures. Primers for the PCR totalled 60 Vbeta and 13 Jbeta. The method was immunoSEQ multiplex PCR; TCRdb's version includes in-frame clones alone and lacks a portion of them. The sample includes 150,000 or so clones, roughly 73% seen only once; the top ten take about 8%. The length of the CDR3 is 15 residues. Germline V gene data show CDR1 as MNHEY and CDR2 as SMNVEV (reference sequence). Trimming at V came to 3 bases and at J to 5 bases, leaving 8 bases not matched to a gene.

The TCR was taken from a middle-aged woman in good health and CMV-seropositive. The chain recombines TRBV27 with TRBJ2-7; 9 positions match TRBD1. The sample was PBMCs. CDR3 DNA sequence: TGTGCCAGCAGTTTCCACAGGGGGCGCAAGAACGAGCAGTACTTC. Translating gives CASSFHRGRKNEQYF.